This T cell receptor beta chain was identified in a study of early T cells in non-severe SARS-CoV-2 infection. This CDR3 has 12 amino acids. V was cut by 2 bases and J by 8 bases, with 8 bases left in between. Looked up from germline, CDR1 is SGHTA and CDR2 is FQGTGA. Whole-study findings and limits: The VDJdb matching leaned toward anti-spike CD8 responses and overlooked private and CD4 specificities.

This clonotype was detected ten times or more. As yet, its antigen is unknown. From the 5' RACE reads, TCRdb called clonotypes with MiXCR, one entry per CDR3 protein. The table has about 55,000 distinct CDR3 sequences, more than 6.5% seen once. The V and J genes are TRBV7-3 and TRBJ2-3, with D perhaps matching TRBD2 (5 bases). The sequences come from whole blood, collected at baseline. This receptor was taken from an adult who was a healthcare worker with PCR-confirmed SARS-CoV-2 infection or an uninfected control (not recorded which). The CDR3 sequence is CASSLGESTQYF. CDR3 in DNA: TGTGCCAGCAGCTTAGGGGAGAGTACGCAGTATTTT.